These 10 T cell receptor beta chains were all obtained from the same sample, sequenced in a study of PD-L1 blockade in urothelial cancer. Time point here: peripheral blood 6 weeks after treatment start. The protocol was immunoSEQ multiplex PCR, while the TCRdb copy is restricted to in-frame clones and leaves out a portion. This table has approximately 120,000 clones, about 84% appearing once. Sequenced here: PBMCs, sampled around atezolizumab (anti-PD-L1) treatment. The receptors were sampled from a man aged 45-65 years with urothelial cancer.

J is TRBJ2-2 and V is TRBV2; a possible D gene is TRBD2 (6 bases). Trimming removed 5 bases from V and 6 bases from J, with 10 bases in between. Germline V gene data show CDR1 as SNHLY and CDR2 as FYNNEI. This CDR3 is built from 13 residues. The CDR3 nucleotides are TGTGCCAGCAGTCCCGGGAGCTCCGGGGAGCTGTTTTTT. Encoded protein: CASSPGSSGELFF.

V usage is TRBV2 and J usage is TRBJ1-5, with D possibly matching TRBD1 (6 bases). Germline CDR1 is SNHLY and CDR2 is FYNNEI. The CDR3 covers 13 residues. The germline V and J ends were trimmed by 8 bases and 4 bases, with 12 bases remaining between them. The CDR3 reads CASQRTGNQPQHF. As DNA, the CDR3 is TGTGCCAGCCAACGAACAGGGAATCAGCCCCAGCATTTT.

The chain recombines TRBV30 with TRBJ2-3; 7 bases are a match to TRBD1. The V gene end was trimmed by 5 bases and the J gene end by 6 bases; junction bases not matched to a gene: 14. The germline V gene encodes CDR1 GTSNPN and CDR2 SVGIG (reference sequence). This CDR3 has 15 residues. Here the CDR3 reads CAWARGSSREDTQYF. CDR3 coding DNA: TGTGCCTGGGCCAGGGGGAGTAGTCGTGAGGATACGCAGTATTTT. The entire variable domain, with the rest obtained from reference TRBV30 and TRBJ2-3, is as follows: SQTIHQWPATLVQPVGSPLSLECTVEGTSNPNLYWYRQAAGRGLQLLFYSVGIGQISSEVPQNLSASRPQDRQFILSSKKLLLSDSGFYLCAWARGSSREDTQYFGPGTRLTVL.

The rearrangement joins TRBV18 to TRBJ1-1, with no clear D. V gave up 3 bases and J gave up 10 bases, with 15 bases separating them. Germline lookup yields CDR1 KGHSH and CDR2 LQKENI. This CDR3 is built from 13 residues. CDR3 residues: CASSPTRGMGAFF. The DNA for the CDR3 is TGTGCCAGCTCACCCACCCGAGGGATGGGAGCTTTCTTT.

This sequence joins TRBV7-8 and TRBJ1-3, with D hard to call. This CDR3 is 17 amino acids long. Between the trimmed V and J ends, which lost 1 base and 0 bases, there was a span of 13 bases. Germline CDR1 and CDR2: SGHVS and FQNEAQ. As DNA, the CDR3 is TGTGCCAGCAGCTTAGACGTTCCGAGATACTCTGGAAACACCATATATTTT. This codes for CASSLDVPRYSGNTIYF.

This sequence joins TRBV6-6 and TRBJ2-7; possibly TRBD1 for D (5 bases). The V gene lost 0 bases and the J gene lost 1 base, with 10 bases spanning the gap. This CDR3 has 15 amino acids. CDR1 MNHNY and CDR2 SVGAGI come from the germline V gene (reference sequence). The CDR3: CASSYSTSGSYEQYF. In nucleotides, the CDR3 is TGTGCCAGCAGTTACTCTACGTCAGGGTCCTACGAGCAGTACTTC.

This chain uses TRBV7-9 with TRBJ2-7; 8 positions match TRBD2. Unmatched junction bases numbered 13, after V lost 5 bases and J lost 1 base. The CDR3 has 17 amino acids. Germline V gene sequence: CDR1 SEHNR, CDR2 FQNEAQ (reference sequence). The CDR3 nucleotides are TGTGCCAGCAGCCAGCTCCTAGCGGGCGATTGGTCCTACGAGCAGTACTTC. Protein: CASSQLLAGDWSYEQYF. Full variable domain (outside the CDR3, taken from reference TRBV7-9 and TRBJ2-7): DTGVSQNPRHKITKRGQNVTFRCDPISEHNRLYWYRQTLGQGPEFLTYFQNEAQLEKSRLLSDRFSAERPKGSFSTLEIQRTEQGDSAMYLCASSQLLAGDWSYEQYFGPGTRLTVT.

This clone was detected ten times or more. The V call is TRBV28, the J call TRBJ1-1, with D maybe TRBD1 (5 bases). V was clipped by 5 bases and J by 6 bases, with 10 bases between them. There are 12 residues in the CDR3. Germline CDR1 is MDHEN and CDR2 is SYDVKM. Here the CDR3 DNA reads TGTGCCAGCAGTAGCGGGGCTCCTGAAGCTTTCTTT. It encodes CASSSGAPEAFF.

This chain links TRBV10-3 with TRBJ2-2; 13 bases agree with TRBD2. CDR3 length equals 17 residues. Trimming took 3 bases from V and 4 from J; bases not matched to a gene: 5. Germline V gives CDR1 ENHRY, CDR2 SYGVKD. The CDR3 spells CAISDTTSGRGTGELFF. Here the CDR3 DNA reads TGTGCCATCAGTGACACCACTAGCGGGAGGGGCACCGGGGAGCTGTTTTTT.

The genes are TRBV4-1 and TRBJ2-7, with D tentatively TRBD2 (5 bases). Germline V gene data show CDR1 as MGHRA and CDR2 as YSYEKL. This CDR3 has 14 amino acids. Trimming pared 0 bases from V and 3 bases from J, leaving 9 bases between. CDR3 bases: TGCGCCAGCAGCCAAGAGGCGGGCGGCTACGAGCAGTACTTC. It codes for CASSQEAGGYEQYF.